Presented here are 5 T cell receptor beta chains from one specimen sequenced in a study of tumor and adjacent non-tumor tissue in lung cancer. RNA was extracted from bulk tissue without any cell sorting. TCRbeta libraries were built with three rounds of nested PCR, modified from ARM-PCR. TCRdb analysed the multiplex PCR reads with MiXCR anew, one entry per CDR3 protein. Here the sample spans some 120,000 distinct CDR3 sequences, roughly 67% being singletons. What was sequenced was lung tumor tissue. These receptors were taken from a man younger than 40 with non-small cell lung cancer.

As DNA, the CDR3 is TGTGCCACCAGTGATTTGCACCCAGCGGGCTACAATGAGCAGTTCTTC. The encoded protein is CATSDLHPAGYNEQFF. The chain combines TRBV24-1 with TRBJ2-1; the D gene is possibly TRBD2 (6 bases). V lost 0 bases, J lost 3 bases, and 11 bases lay in between. Germline loops: CDR1 KGHDR, CDR2 SFDVKD. CDR3 length: 16 amino acids.

Comments on this clonotype: A read error may be the cause here, since a much bigger clone is one base away. V usage is TRBV20-1 and J usage is TRBJ1-2, with D possibly being TRBD1 (5 bases). Germline assignment: CDR1 DFQATT and CDR2 SNEGSKA (reference sequence). This CDR3 region has 14 residues. Here the CDR3 DNA reads TGCAGTGTTAATCCCCTCGGGGCCAAGTATGACTACACCTTC. Translating it yields CSVNPLGAKYDYTF.

Concerning this clonotype: Given a much more abundant clone one base away, this may be a read error. The V gene is TRBV6-2 or TRBV6-3, the J gene TRBJ2-6; D unclear. This CDR3 spans 15 amino acids. Germline-derived CDR1 and CDR2 are MNHEY and SVGEGT. V gave up 8 bases and J gave up 0 bases, with 11 bases separating them. The CDR3 coding sequence is TGTGCCAGCGGCGACACCAGCTCTGGGGCCAACGTCCTGACTTTC. Protein sequence: CASGDTSSGANVLTF.

In this sample, this clonotype turned up many times. This chain connects TRBV6-2 or TRBV6-3 to TRBJ2-6; D gene uncertain. This CDR3 is built from 14 residues. V lost 1 base, J lost 0 bases, and 1 base lay in between. Germline-derived CDR1 and CDR2 are MNHEY and SVGEGT. Here the CDR3 DNA reads TGTGCCAGCAGTTACTTCTCTGGGGCCAACGTCCTGACTTTC. Amino acids: CASSYFSGANVLTF.

In regard to this clonotype: A junction boundary mismatches the germline segment, possibly from a read error. The chain joins TRBV6-2 or TRBV6-3 to TRBJ2-3; D remains ambiguous. Per germline, CDR1 MNHEY and CDR2 SVGEGT. CDR3 length equals 11 residues. CDR3 nucleotide sequence: TGTGCCAGAAGTTACGCGGATACGCAATATTTT. As protein: CARSYADTQYF.